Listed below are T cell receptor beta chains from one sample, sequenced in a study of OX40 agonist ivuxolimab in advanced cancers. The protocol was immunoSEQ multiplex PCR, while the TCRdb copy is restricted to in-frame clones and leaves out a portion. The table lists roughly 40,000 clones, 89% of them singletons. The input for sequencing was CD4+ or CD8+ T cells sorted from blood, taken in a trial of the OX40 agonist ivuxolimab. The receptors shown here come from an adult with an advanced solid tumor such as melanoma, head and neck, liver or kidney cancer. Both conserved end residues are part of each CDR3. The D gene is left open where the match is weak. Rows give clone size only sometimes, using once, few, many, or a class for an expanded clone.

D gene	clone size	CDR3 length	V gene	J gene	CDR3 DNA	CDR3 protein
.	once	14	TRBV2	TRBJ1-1	TGTGCCAGCTTCCCCGGGGAGGGGCCGACTGAAGCTTTCTTT	CASFPGEGPTEAFF
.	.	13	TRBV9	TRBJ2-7	TGTGCCAGCAGCGTAGGGCAGGGATGGGAGCAGTACTTC	CASSVGQGWEQYF
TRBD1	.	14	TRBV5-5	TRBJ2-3	TGTGCCAGCAGGGAAACAGGGGTCCCAGATACGCAGTATTTT	CASRETGVPDTQYF
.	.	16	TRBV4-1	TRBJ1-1	TGCGCCAGCAGCCAAGGAGTGTACGGGGTGAACACTGAAGCTTTCTTT	CASSQGVYGVNTEAFF
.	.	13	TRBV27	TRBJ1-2	TGTGCCAGCAGTTTGTCCAGGGACGGTGGCTACACCTTC	CASSLSRDGGYTF
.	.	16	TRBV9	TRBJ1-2	TGTGCCAGCAGCGTAGACCCAAGGTCGGAATCATGGAGCTACACCTTC	CASSVDPRSESWSYTF
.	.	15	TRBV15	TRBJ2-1	TGTGCCACCAGCAGAGATTTAGAGGGCCACAATGAGCAGTTCTTC	CATSRDLEGHNEQFF
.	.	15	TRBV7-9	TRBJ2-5	TGTGCCAGCAGCCATGGGTTGGGGGGCCAAGAGACCCAGTACTTC	CASSHGLGGQETQYF
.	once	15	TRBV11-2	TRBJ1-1	TGTGCCAGCAGCTTAGAGTTAGGAATGAACACTGAAGCTTTCTTT	CASSLELGMNTEAFF
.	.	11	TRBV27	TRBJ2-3	TGTGCCAGCAGTAGTCAGGATACGCAGTATTTT	CASSSQDTQYF
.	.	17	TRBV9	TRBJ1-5	TGTGCCAGCAGCGCCGGGGACACCGACAGAGCTAATCAGCCTCAGCATTTT	CASSAGDTDRANQPQHF
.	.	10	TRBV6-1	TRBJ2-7	TGTGCCACGGGAGTGTACGAGCAGTACTTC	CATGVYEQYF
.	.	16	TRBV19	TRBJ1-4	TGTGCCAGTAGTTCGCCATGGATCGAGGGTGGGGAAAAACTGTTTTTT	CASSSPWIEGGEKLFF
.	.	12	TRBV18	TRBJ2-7	TGTGCCAGCTCCTCGGAGGGGTACGAGCAGTACTTC	CASSSEGYEQYF
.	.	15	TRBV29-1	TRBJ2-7	TGCAGCGTTGAAGGGTACGTTAGCGAGACCTACGAGCAGTACTTC	CSVEGYVSETYEQYF
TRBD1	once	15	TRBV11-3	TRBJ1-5	TGTGCCAGCAGCTCGGGGACAGCTAGCAATCAGCCCCAGCATTTT	CASSSGTASNQPQHF
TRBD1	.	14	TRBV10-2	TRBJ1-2	TGCGCCAGCAGTGATGACAGGGGGCTGAATGGCTACACCTTC	CASSDDRGLNGYTF
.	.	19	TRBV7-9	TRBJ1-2	TGTGCCAGCAGCACGCAGGGCCTCAGCCGGAGGGGCTTCGAGTATGGCTACACCTTC	CASSTQGLSRRGFEYGYTF
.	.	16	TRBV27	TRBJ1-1	TGTGCCAGCAGTTTGCGCGTAGCCGAAATGAACACTGAAGCTTTCTTT	CASSLRVAEMNTEAFF
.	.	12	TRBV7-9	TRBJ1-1	TGTGCCAGCAGTACAGGGAGGACTGAAGCTTTCTTT	CASSTGRTEAFF
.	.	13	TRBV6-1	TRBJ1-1	TGTGCCAGCGCTGGGAGGGAAGGGGGTGAAGCTTTCTTT	CASAGREGGEAFF
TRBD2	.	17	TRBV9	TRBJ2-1	TGTGCCAGCAACCCGGGGGTGGGCCTAGCGGGGTTCAATGAGCAGTTCTTC	CASNPGVGLAGFNEQFF
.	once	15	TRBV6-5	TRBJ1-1	TGTGCCAGCAGTTACTCGAATGAGATGAACACTGAAGCTTTCTTT	CASSYSNEMNTEAFF
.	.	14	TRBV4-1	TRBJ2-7	TGCGCCAGCAGCCAACGGGACGGCTCCTACGAGCAGTACTTC	CASSQRDGSYEQYF
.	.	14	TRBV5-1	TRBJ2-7	TGCGCCAGCAGCTTGGCAGGTGACACCTACGAGCAGTACTTC	CASSLAGDTYEQYF
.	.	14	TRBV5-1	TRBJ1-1	TGCGCCAGCAGCGTTGGGCAGCAAAACACTGAAGCTTTCTTT	CASSVGQQNTEAFF
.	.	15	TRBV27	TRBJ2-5	TGTGCCAGCCAATCCGTGAGGTTCCCGCAAGAGACCCAGTACTTC	CASQSVRFPQETQYF
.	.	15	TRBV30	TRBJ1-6	TGTGCCTGGACAGTTATGATAACAAGCAATTCACCCCTCCACTTT	CAWTVMITSNSPLHF
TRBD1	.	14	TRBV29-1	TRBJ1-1	TGCAGCGCTGGACAGGGGGCGAAGGGCACTGAAGCTTTCTTT	CSAGQGAKGTEAFF
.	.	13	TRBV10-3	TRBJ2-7	TGTGCCATCAGTGACCGGGGGGCTATCGAGCAGTACTTC	CAISDRGAIEQYF
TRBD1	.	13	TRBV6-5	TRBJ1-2	TGTGCCAGCAGTGGCGGGACAGGGGGCGGCTACACCTTC	CASSGGTGGGYTF
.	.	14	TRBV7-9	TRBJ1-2	TGTGCCAGCAACATTGGTCTCCAGGGCGGTGGCTACACCTTC	CASNIGLQGGGYTF
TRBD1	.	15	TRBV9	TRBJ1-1	TGTGCCAGCAGCGTAGATTCGGGGGGACAGGGAGAAGCTTTCTTT	CASSVDSGGQGEAFF
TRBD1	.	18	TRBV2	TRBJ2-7	TGTGCCAGCAGTGAGTGGGGCCACCTGGGGACAGGGACCCGCGAGCAGTACTTC	CASSEWGHLGTGTREQYF
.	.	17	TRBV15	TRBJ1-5	TGTGCCACCAGCAGAGATCATACAAGGGCAGTCAATCAGCCCCAGCATTTT	CATSRDHTRAVNQPQHF
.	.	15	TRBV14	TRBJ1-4	TGTGCCAGCAGCCAAGGACGCAGGGGAGGCGAAAAACTGTTTTTT	CASSQGRRGGEKLFF
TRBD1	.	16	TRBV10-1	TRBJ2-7	TGCGCCAGCAGTGAGGGGCGGACAGGGGGGTACGACGAGCAGTACTTC	CASSEGRTGGYDEQYF
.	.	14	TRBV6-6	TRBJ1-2	TGTGCCAGCAGTTACGAAGGGGCCCCCTATGGCTACACCTTC	CASSYEGAPYGYTF
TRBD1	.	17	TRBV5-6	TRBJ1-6	TGTGCCAGCAGCTTAGGACAGGTGGGGTTACATAATTCACCCCTCCACTTT	CASSLGQVGLHNSPLHF
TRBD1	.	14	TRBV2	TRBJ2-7	TGTGCCAGCAGTGACAGGGACAGCTCCTACGAGCAGTACTTC	CASSDRDSSYEQYF
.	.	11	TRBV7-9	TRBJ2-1	TGTGCCAGCACCCTGTCGAGGGAGCAGTTCTTC	CASTLSREQFF
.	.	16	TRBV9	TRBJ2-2	TGTGCCAGCAGCGCCTCACCGGGACGGAACACCGGGGAGCTGTTTTTT	CASSASPGRNTGELFF
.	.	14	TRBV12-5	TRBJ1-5	TGTGCTCTGGTTTTTGGAGTCCCTCTGCAGCCCCAGCATTTT	CALVFGVPLQPQHF